These 32 T cell receptor beta chains originate from one sample sequenced in a study of blood T cell repertoires in COVID-19. Profiled with immunoSEQ multiplex PCR; TCRdb holds only in-frame clones, not every one. Here the sample spans some 54,000 clones, around 92% being singletons. What was sequenced was peripheral blood. The receptors derive from a man older than 75 with active or convalescent COVID-19.

The CDR3 sequence is CASTAGTGVAGYTF. The CDR3, as DNA: TGCGCCAGCACCGCCGGTACGGGGGTTGCTGGCTACACCTTC. V usage is TRBV10-2 and J usage is TRBJ1-2, with D possibly matching TRBD1 (5 bases). The CDR3 runs to 14 residues. Germline V gene lookup returns CDR1 WSHSY and CDR2 SAAADI. Trimming removed 7 bases from V and 7 bases from J, with 19 bases in between.

The chain joins TRBV5-6 to TRBJ1-1, with D unclear. V lost 0 bases to trimming and J lost 1 base, with 7 bases between them. From germline, CDR1 is SGHDT and CDR2 YYEEEE. CDR3 length equals 14 residues. CDR3 nucleotides: TGTGCCAGCAGCTTGGCCTTCAGGAACACTGAAGCTTTCTTT. Residues: CASSLAFRNTEAFF.

Here the CDR3 DNA reads TGCGCCAGCAGCTTGGAGAGGGGGCTAGGCGAGCAGTACTTC. It codes for CASSLERGLGEQYF. This sequence joins TRBV5-1 and TRBJ2-7; 7 bases line up with TRBD1. CDR3 size: 14 residues. Germline trimming cut 0 bases from V and 6 bases from J; bases unmatched to any gene: 6. CDR1 and CDR2 from the germline V gene are SGHRS and YFSETQ.

V is TRBV28 and J is TRBJ1-3; 7 nucleotides line up with TRBD1. The CDR3 has 15 amino acids. J was trimmed by 0 bases and V by 11 bases; bases with no gene match: 10. Germline CDR1 is MDHEN and CDR2 is SYDVKM. CDR3 sequence reads: CAGREGASSGNTIYF. CDR3 nucleotides: TGTGCCGGACGGGAGGGGGCGAGCTCTGGAAACACCATATATTTT.

The chain recombines TRBV18 with TRBJ2-1, with a possible D match to TRBD2 (5 bases). The CDR3 loop spans 16 amino acids. Per the germline V gene, CDR1 is KGHSH and CDR2 is LQKENI. Trimming cost V 4 bases and J 2 bases, with 15 bases left between them. The CDR3, as DNA: TGTGCCAGCTCACAACTACTAGTAGCCGCCTACAATGAGCAGTTCTTC. This gives the protein CASSQLLVAAYNEQFF.

The chain joins TRBV28 to TRBJ1-1; D not certain. The CDR3 covers 16 residues. Germline CDR1 MDHEN, CDR2 SYDVKM. V was clipped by 6 bases and J by 5 bases, with 22 bases between them. CDR3 sequence (DNA): TGTGCCAGCAGGACCTATGACTTGAGGGTAGGGACTGAAGCTTTCTTT. It codes for CASRTYDLRVGTEAFF.

The chain recombines TRBV6-2 or TRBV6-3 with TRBJ1-5; 7 bases are a match to TRBD1. The CDR3 sequence is 16 residues long. In germline, CDR1 is MNHEY, CDR2 SVGEGT. With V trimmed by 5 bases and J by 3 bases, 10 bases remained unmatched. The chain's CDR3 is CASSHKGQITNQPQHF. CDR3 in DNA: TGTGCCAGCAGTCACAAGGGACAGATAACCAATCAGCCCCAGCATTTT.

The gene calls are TRBV5-5 and TRBJ1-3, with D possibly matching TRBD1 (5 bases). Germline V gene lookup returns CDR1 SGHKS and CDR2 YYEKEE (reference sequence). Trimming took off 1 base at V and 2 bases at J, with 10 bases between the two ends. CDR3 length: 15 amino acids. The CDR3 DNA reads TGTGCCAGCAGCTTGTCAGCGGGGGCTGGAAACACCATATATTTT. Protein sequence: CASSLSAGAGNTIYF.

This clone was counted once. This chain connects TRBV5-1 to TRBJ1-5, with D possibly being TRBD1 (6 bases). The CDR3 length is 14 residues. The germline CDR1 and CDR2 sequences are SGHRS and YFSETQ. The V and J ends lost 4 bases and 5 bases respectively, with 13 bases between them. Written as DNA, the CDR3 is TGCGCCAGCAGCGCGAACAGGGACGATCAGCCCCAGCATTTT. It encodes CASSANRDDQPQHF.

The genes are TRBV6-6 and TRBJ1-6; D possibly corresponds to TRBD1 (5 bases). Trimming cost V 6 bases and J 6 bases, with 12 bases left between them. This CDR3 is built from 14 residues. CDR1 MNHNY and CDR2 SVGAGI come from the germline V gene (reference sequence). CDR3 loop: CASSPRQFNSPLHF. In DNA, the CDR3 is TGTGCCAGCAGCCCCCGACAGTTTAATTCACCCCTCCACTTT.

J is TRBJ2-1 and V is TRBV19, with 9 bases matching TRBD2. Looked up from germline, CDR1 is LNHDA and CDR2 is SQIVND (reference sequence). Germline trimming cut 2 bases from V and 7 bases from J; bases unmatched to any gene: 6. CDR3 length: 15 residues. The CDR3 nucleotides are TGTGCCAGTAGTATAAAGGCGGGAGGGCGTAATGAGCAGTTCTTC. Encoded protein: CASSIKAGGRNEQFF.

The chain recombines TRBV30 with TRBJ1-2; 7 bases are shared with TRBD1. The CDR3 consists of 13 residues. With V trimmed by 3 bases and J by 2 bases, 3 bases remained unmatched. From germline, CDR1 is GTSNPN and CDR2 SVGIG (reference sequence). CDR3 sequence: CAWSRTGNYGYTF. The CDR3 DNA reads TGTGCCTGGAGCCGGACAGGCAACTATGGCTACACCTTC.

In DNA, the CDR3 is TGCGCCAGCAGCCCCGGGAGCAATCAGCCCCAGCATTTT. Its translation: CASSPGSNQPQHF. The chain has TRBV5-1 and TRBJ1-5; D remains unclear. This CDR3 has 13 residues. In germline, CDR1 is SGHRS, CDR2 YFSETQ. V lost 4 bases, J lost 1 base, and 6 bases lay in between.

The chain recombines TRBV10-3 with TRBJ1-5; possibly TRBD1 for D (5 bases). The CDR3 covers 15 residues. Germline CDR1 is ENHRY and CDR2 is SYGVKD. V lost 1 base and J lost 5, with 12 bases in between. The CDR3 reads CAISEFTGGDQPQHF. The CDR3 nucleotides are TGTGCCATCAGTGAGTTCACAGGCGGGGATCAGCCCCAGCATTTT.

The gene calls are TRBV7-2 and TRBJ1-6, with TRBD1 as a possible D gene (6 bases). CDR1 and CDR2 from the germline V gene are SGHTA and FQGNSA. This CDR3 comprises 13 residues. V gave up 1 base and J gave up 8 bases, with 6 bases separating them. The CDR3 coding sequence is TGTGCCAGCAGCTTAGAGGGGGATTCACCCCTCCACTTT. This gives the protein CASSLEGDSPLHF.

The V gene is TRBV23-1, the J gene TRBJ1-2; tentative D call: TRBD1 (5 bases). Being an ORF, TRBV23-1 has a function that is uncertain. The CDR3 length is 19 residues. Trimming pared 1 base from V and 2 bases from J, leaving 23 bases between. CDR3 in amino acids: CASSQWGRRARLENYGYTF. The CDR3 DNA follows: TGCGCCAGCAGTCAATGGGGCAGGCGAGCCCGACTTGAAAACTATGGCTACACCTTC.

This clone was seen once. The chain links TRBV7-2 to TRBJ1-5, with 7 bases aligning to TRBD1. J was trimmed by 7 bases and V by 5 bases; bases with no gene match: 14. CDR3 length: 16 amino acids. In germline, CDR1 is SGHTA, CDR2 FQGNSA. The CDR3 nucleotides read TGTGCCAGCAGCGTCCAACAACCGACAGGGACCCAGCCCCAGCATTTT. This gives the protein CASSVQQPTGTQPQHF.

This clone was picked up one time. This rearrangement joins TRBV18 to TRBJ2-3; D is uncertain. Trimming removed 2 bases at V and 0 bases at J, with 6 bases between. CDR1 and CDR2 from the germline V gene are KGHSH and LQKENI. This CDR3 has 14 residues. CDR3 region: CASSPSRSTDTQYF. The CDR3 DNA reads TGTGCCAGCTCACCATCGCGGAGCACAGATACGCAGTATTTT. Together with reference TRBV18 and TRBJ2-3, the CDR3 gives the full variable domain: NAGVMQNPRHLVRRRGQEARLRCSPMKGHSHVYWYRQLPEEGLKFMVYLQKENIIDESGMPKERFSAEFPKEGPSILRIQQVVRGDSAAYFCASSPSRSTDTQYFGPGTRLTVL.

For the CDR3, the DNA is TGTGCCAGCAGTGAACCGCCGGGGCAGGGGGCCGGGCAGTACTTC. Residues: CASSEPPGQGAGQYF. The rearrangement links TRBV6-1 to TRBJ2-7, with TRBD1 matching 8 bases. Per germline, CDR1 MNHNS and CDR2 SASEGT. The CDR3 runs 15 residues. J lost 9 bases, V lost 2 bases, and 12 bases had no gene match.

This clone was observed once. The V gene is TRBV28, the J gene TRBJ2-7; TRBD2 is a possible D gene (5 bases). With 1 base removed from V and 6 bases from J, the gap between germline ends came to 13 bases. The CDR3 has 14 residues. The germline CDR1 and CDR2 sequences are MDHEN and SYDVKM. CDR3 residues: CASSLFGLPGEQYF. The CDR3 nucleotides read TGTGCCAGCAGTTTATTCGGACTCCCAGGCGAGCAGTACTTC. Together with reference TRBV28 and TRBJ2-7, the CDR3 gives the full variable domain: DVKVTQSSRYLVKRTGEKVFLECVQDMDHENMFWYRQDPGLGLRLIYFSYDVKMKEKGDIPEGYSVSREKKERFSLILESASTNQTSMYLCASSLFGLPGEQYFGPGTRLTVT.

The rearrangement links TRBV28 to TRBJ1-1, with D tentatively TRBD1 (6 bases). The CDR3 is 16 residues long. Germline-derived CDR1 and CDR2 are MDHEN and SYDVKM. The V and J ends lost 5 bases and 2 bases respectively, with 18 bases between them. The CDR3 sequence: CASSPPGRGVNTEAFF. The CDR3 DNA sequence: TGTGCCAGCAGTCCCCCGGGCAGGGGTGTAAACACTGAAGCTTTCTTT.

Note on this clone: Compared with germline, one end of the junction differs, possibly owing to a read error. The chain uses TRBV29-1 and TRBJ2-2; TRBD1 matches 9 bases. The length of the CDR3 is 14 residues. Germline V CDR1 and CDR2: SQVTM, ANQGSEA. CDR3 nucleotide sequence: TGCAGCGTCTGGGACAGGGAGAACTCCGGGGAGCTGTTTTTT. Translation gives CSVWDRENSGELFF.

The J gene is TRBJ2-1, the V gene TRBV11-1; maybe TRBD2 (6 bases). The V and J ends lost 5 bases and 5 bases respectively, with 16 bases between them. Germline V gene lookup returns CDR1 SGHAT and CDR2 FQDESV (reference sequence). This CDR3 spans 15 amino acids. The CDR3 is CASSPILAADNEQFF. For the CDR3, the DNA is TGTGCCAGCAGCCCTATACTAGCAGCTGACAATGAGCAGTTCTTC. Drawing the rest from reference TRBV11-1 and TRBJ2-1, the complete variable domain is EAEVAQSPRYKITEKSQAVAFWCDPISGHATLYWYRQILGQGPELLVQFQDESVVDDSQLPKDRFSAERLKGVDSTLKIQPAELGDSAMYLCASSPILAADNEQFFGPGTRLTVL.

This chain connects TRBV28 to TRBJ2-6, with D uncertain. Trimming shortened V by 3 bases and J by 0 bases, and 9 bases separated the two germline ends. The CDR3 is made up of 16 amino acids. CDR1 and CDR2 (germline): MDHEN, SYDVKM. CDR3 DNA: TGTGCCAGCAGTTTGGGTGGGCCCTCTGGGGCCAACGTCCTGACTTTC. Translated, it gives CASSLGGPSGANVLTF.

This sequence joins TRBV7-8 and TRBJ1-2, with D unresolved. Germline loops: CDR1 SGHVS, CDR2 FQNEAQ. The CDR3 has 16 residues. Trimming shortened V by 5 bases and J by 4 bases, and 20 bases separated the two germline ends. DNA of the CDR3: TGTGCCAGCAGCAATTACCTTGGTCCGGGGAGCTATGGCTACACCTTC. Its protein is CASSNYLGPGSYGYTF.

The rearrangement links TRBV28 to TRBJ2-7; 7 bases line up with TRBD2. This CDR3 is 15 amino acids long. Germline-derived CDR1 and CDR2 are MDHEN and SYDVKM. The junction had 12 bases not matched to a gene; V was cut back by 6 bases and J by 4 bases. The DNA of the CDR3 is TGTGCCAGCAGCCGACCGATACCGGGACTATACGAGCAGTACTTC. Encoded protein: CASSRPIPGLYEQYF. Combining the CDR3 with reference TRBV28 and TRBJ2-7 gives the whole variable domain DVKVTQSSRYLVKRTGEKVFLECVQDMDHENMFWYRQDPGLGLRLIYFSYDVKMKEKGDIPEGYSVSREKKERFSLILESASTNQTSMYLCASSRPIPGLYEQYFGPGTRLTVT.

The gene calls are TRBV7-9 and TRBJ2-7, with D tentatively TRBD2 (5 bases). The V end was cut by 7 bases, the J end by 0 bases, with 13 bases between. Germline loops: CDR1 SEHNR, CDR2 FQNEAQ (reference sequence). This CDR3 has 14 residues. The CDR3 nucleotides read TGTGCCAGCAAGGGTTTAGCGAGCTCCTACGAGCAGTACTTC. This encodes CASKGLASSYEQYF.

This clone was observed a handful of times. The chain is built from TRBV7-2 and TRBJ1-4; the D is unclear. The germline V and J ends were trimmed by 1 base and 3 bases, with 6 bases remaining between them. The CDR3 totals 14 residues. Germline values: CDR1 SGHTA, CDR2 FQGNSA. CDR3 in DNA: TGTGCCAGCAGCTTAGAGCGGCCTAATGAAAAACTGTTTTTT. It is translated as CASSLERPNEKLFF.

J is TRBJ1-5 and V is TRBV6-1, with no clear D. Looked up from germline, CDR1 is MNHNS and CDR2 is SASEGT. V was clipped by 2 bases and J by 6 bases, with 20 bases between them. The CDR3 loop spans 17 amino acids. This CDR3 reads CASSESGWSRVGQPQHF. The CDR3 bases are TGTGCCAGCAGTGAATCTGGATGGAGCCGGGTCGGTCAGCCCCAGCATTTT.

About this clone: Other DNA sequences of this sample code for an identical CDR3. The V and J genes are TRBV6-2 or TRBV6-3 and TRBJ2-7, with D maybe TRBD2 (5 bases). V was shortened by 0 bases and J by 0 bases, with 6 bases between the two germline ends. The germline V gene encodes CDR1 MNHEY and CDR2 SVGEGT. The CDR3 is 14 amino acids. In DNA, the CDR3 is TGTGCCAGCAGTTACTCGGGGAGCTCCTACGAGCAGTACTTC. This translates into CASSYSGSSYEQYF.

V is TRBV7-2 and J is TRBJ2-4, with TRBD1 as a possible D gene (6 bases). The V and J ends lost 5 bases and 11 bases respectively, with 28 bases between them. Germline V gene data show CDR1 as SGHTA and CDR2 as FQGNSA. The CDR3 is made up of 17 amino acids. The CDR3 DNA is TGTGCCAGCAGCCCTGCTTGGGCAGGGGTAATCTCCCAGTTTCAGTACTTC. It codes for CASSPAWAGVISQFQYF. The full variable domain, rest sourced from reference TRBV7-2 and TRBJ2-4, is GAGVSQSPSNKVTEKGKDVELRCDPISGHTALYWYRQSLGQGLEFLIYFQGNSAPDKSGLPSDRFSAERTGGSVSTLTIQRTQQEDSAVYLCASSPAWAGVISQFQYFGAGTRLSVL.

This clone has more than one count but fewer than ten. The V call is TRBV29-1, the J call TRBJ1-1; D ambiguous. Germline CDR1 SQVTM, CDR2 ANQGSEA. The CDR3 spans 12 residues. Trimming took 4 bases from V and 6 from J, leaving 12 bases between them. The CDR3 DNA reads as TGCAGCGTTGGAAGTCACGGTGCTGAAGCTTTCTTT. Residues: CSVGSHGAEAFF.